The 20 T cell receptor beta chains below all came from one sample that was sequenced in a study of breast tumors, draining lymph nodes, adjacent tissues. The lymph nodes were axillary draining lymph nodes from breast cancer patients. TCRdb ran MiXCR on the multiplex PCR reads and lists one entry per CDR3 protein. The profile shows some 200,000 distinct CDR3 sequences, roughly 31% of them singletons. Sequenced input: axillary lymph node tissue. All receptors come from a female donor with breast cancer. Some clones in this sample may be carry-over from other donors' samples.

V usage is TRBV27 and J usage is TRBJ1-5, with D perhaps matching TRBD1 (5 bases). V was cut by 1 base and J by 3 bases, with 10 bases left in between. The CDR3 spans 15 residues. Germline V gene sequence: CDR1 MNHEY, CDR2 SMNVEV (reference sequence). The CDR3 nucleotides are TGTGCCAGCAGTTTATGGGGCGGAAACAATCAGCCCCAGCATTTT. Residues: CASSLWGGNNQPQHF.

About this clonotype: Compared with germline, one end of the junction differs, possibly owing to a read error. The genes are TRBV5-4 and TRBJ2-5; 8 positions agree with TRBD2. The germline CDR1 and CDR2 sequences are SGHNT and YYREEE (reference sequence). The CDR3 loop spans 15 amino acids. In DNA, the CDR3 is TGTGCCAGCAGCTTGAAGCGGGGGTGCGGAGAGATCCAGTACTTC. Its protein is CASSLKRGCGEIQYF.

About this clonotype itself: One end of the junction is discordant with germline, which a read error may explain. The chain employs TRBV13 and TRBJ2-2, with D uncertain. This CDR3 contains 12 residues. CDR1 is PRHDT, CDR2 FYEKMQ, per germline (reference sequence). CDR3 amino acids: CASSSHTEELFF. In DNA form, the CDR3 reads TGTGCCAGCAGCTCGCACACCGAGGAGCTGTTTTTT.

This clonotype was seen repeatedly, ten times or more. This chain links TRBV6-5 with TRBJ2-2, with TRBD1 as a possible D gene (7 bases). The germline V gene has CDR1 MNHEY and CDR2 SVGAGI. Trimming removed 2 bases from V and 7 bases from J, with 20 bases in between. This CDR3 has 17 residues. The CDR3 region has the DNA TGTGCCAGCAGTTACGCCGGGACAGTGACTAGTAACGGGGAGCTGTTTTTT. It specifies CASSYAGTVTSNGELFF.

This clonotype has just one count. The chain is built from TRBV7-2 and TRBJ2-5; TRBD1 matches 7 bases. In germline, CDR1 is SGHTA, CDR2 FQGNSA. V gave up 4 bases and J gave up 3 bases; unmatched junction bases: 14. The CDR3 contains 17 residues. For the CDR3, the DNA is TGTGCCAGCAGCTCTACTAGACAGGGCGTGGGGAAAGAGACCCAGTACTTC. Translating gives CASSSTRQGVGKETQYF.

As to this clonotype: One junction end does not reproduce the germline sequence, and a read error may be involved. The J gene is TRBJ2-6, the V gene TRBV20-1, with TRBD1 matching over 9 bases. Germline V CDR1 and CDR2: DFQATT, SNEGSKA (reference sequence). The CDR3 extends over 14 amino acids. Here the CDR3 reads CGAIRRDRATVLTF. The CDR3, as DNA: TGCGGTGCTATCCGCCGGGACAGGGCCACCGTCCTGACTTTC.

This clonotype has at least ten counts. This chain links TRBV6-5 with TRBJ2-7; 9 nucleotides align to TRBD1. V lost 4 bases, J lost 3 bases, and 13 bases stayed unmatched. This CDR3 contains 17 residues. CDR1 is MNHEY and CDR2 is SVGAGI in the germline V gene. The CDR3 sequence is CASSLRAGTGRVYEQYF. DNA for the CDR3: TGTGCCAGCAGTTTAAGGGCCGGGACAGGGAGGGTCTACGAGCAGTACTTC.

This clonotype appeared a few times. This chain joins TRBV30 and TRBJ1-1, with D hard to call. V lost 8 bases, J lost 2 bases, and 15 bases lay in between. Germline V gene data show CDR1 as GTSNPN and CDR2 as SVGIG (reference sequence). The CDR3 is 13 amino acids. This chain's CDR3 is CARKEGSNTEAFF. CDR3 nucleotide sequence: TGTGCCAGGAAGGAGGGTTCTAACACTGAAGCTTTCTTT.

This clonotype was detected ten times or more. V is TRBV6-4 and J is TRBJ2-5; 9 bases map to TRBD2. Germline values: CDR1 MRHNA, CDR2 SNTAGT. J lost 5 bases, V lost 6 bases, and 7 bases had no gene match. The CDR3 totals 14 residues. The CDR3 loop reads CASRRGGAVETQYF. In DNA form, the CDR3 reads TGTGCCAGCAGGCGCGGGGGGGCAGTTGAGACCCAGTACTTC.

This clonotype was seen ten or more times. The J gene is TRBJ1-5, the V gene TRBV6-1, with D hard to call. Deletions cut 4 bases from V and 4 bases from J, with 11 bases between. Germline-derived CDR1 and CDR2 are MNHNS and SASEGT. The CDR3 length is 14 residues. CDR3 DNA sequence: TGTGCCAGCAGTGGGGGAAGACTAAATCAGCCCCAGCATTTT. Translation: CASSGGRLNQPQHF.

This clonotype has ten or more counts. V is TRBV20-1 and J is TRBJ1-2; tentative D call: TRBD1 (5 bases). CDR3 length equals 12 residues. Trimming stripped 1 base from V and 7 bases from J, with 10 bases between. In germline, CDR1 is DFQATT, CDR2 SNEGSKA (reference sequence). CDR3 coding DNA: TGCAGTGCTAGAGCGGGGCTCGGTGGCTACACCTTC. As protein: CSARAGLGGYTF.

At least ten counts were recorded for this clonotype. The chain uses TRBV7-9 and TRBJ2-7; 10 positions agree with TRBD2. Germline CDR1 reads SEHNR; CDR2 reads FQNEAQ (reference sequence). The CDR3 consists of 15 residues. The V and J ends lost 5 bases and 3 bases, in that order; junction bases with no gene match: 7. The CDR3: CASSHLAGVFYEQYF. Here the CDR3 DNA reads TGTGCCAGCAGCCATCTAGCGGGAGTATTCTACGAGCAGTACTTC.

This clonotype has a count of ten or more. V gene TRBV5-1 combines with J gene TRBJ2-1, with D perhaps being TRBD1 or TRBD2 (5 bases each). V was clipped by 7 bases and J by 3 bases, with 17 bases between them. CDR1 and CDR2 (germline): SGHRS, YFSETQ. CDR3 length: 15 amino acids. The CDR3 here is CASERQPEGYNEQFF. In DNA, the CDR3 is TGCGCCAGCGAAAGACAGCCAGAGGGCTACAATGAGCAGTTCTTC.

This CDR3 reads CASHFPGQRSGHFYEQYF. CDR3 coding DNA: TGCGCCAGCCATTTCCCGGGACAGCGTAGCGGGCACTTCTACGAGCAGTACTTC. This sequence joins TRBV10-1 and TRBJ2-7, with D tentatively TRBD1 or TRBD2 (7 bases each). V was shortened by 8 bases and J by 3 bases, with 29 bases between the two germline ends. CDR3 length: 18 amino acids. The germline CDR1 and CDR2 sequences are WNHNN and SYGVQD (reference sequence).

This clonotype was seen ten or more times. The rearrangement links TRBV7-2 to TRBJ2-7; 12 nucleotides agree with TRBD2. The CDR3 spans 15 residues. Trimming removed 3 bases from V and 5 bases from J; junction bases left unmatched: 5. Germline loops: CDR1 SGHTA, CDR2 FQGNSA. The CDR3 DNA sequence: TGTGCCAGCAGCTTTTCTAGCGGGAGGGCCAACGAGCAGTACTTC. Protein product: CASSFSSGRANEQYF.

This clonotype was recorded at least ten times. The chain carries TRBV20-1 and TRBJ2-3; D is ambiguous. V was clipped by 1 base and J by 2 bases, with 10 bases between them. Looked up from germline, CDR1 is DFQATT and CDR2 is SNEGSKA (reference sequence). The CDR3 sequence is 14 residues long. Here the CDR3 reads CSARGGFITDTQYF. The CDR3, as DNA: TGCAGTGCTAGAGGCGGTTTCATCACAGATACGCAGTATTTT.

As to this clonotype: The junction and the germline gene differ at one end; a read error may be behind it. The rearrangement uses TRBV25-1 and TRBJ2-7; 8 nucleotides agree with TRBD2. The CDR3 is made up of 15 amino acids. Germline-derived CDR1 and CDR2 are MGHDK and SYGVNS. DNA for the CDR3: TGTGCCGGCAGGTCGAACGGGAGGGCCCCCTACGGGCAGTACTTC. This encodes CAGRSNGRAPYGQYF.

Many counts were recorded for this clonotype. This chain links TRBV11-2 with TRBJ2-5; the match to TRBD2 covers 9 bases. V was pared by 0 bases and J by 9 bases, with 11 bases of the junction left unmatched. CDR3 size: 16 residues. Germline V gene data show CDR1 as SGHAT and CDR2 as FQNNGV. This CDR3 is CASSLDRVSGGPAQYF. In nucleotides, the CDR3 is TGTGCCAGCAGCTTAGATCGGGTTAGCGGGGGACCGGCCCAGTACTTC.

This clonotype occurred once. Just one base apart from a much larger clone, this may be a read error. This rearrangement joins TRBV18 to TRBJ2-1; D not resolved. CDR3 length: 13 amino acids. Germline CDR1 is KGHSH and CDR2 is LQKENI. The CDR3 DNA sequence: TGTGCCGGCTCACCACACCGGTATGGGGAGCAGTTCTTC. This translates into CAGSPHRYGEQFF.

There are many counts of this clonotype. The V call is TRBV7-2, the J call TRBJ2-3; 11 nucleotides agree with TRBD2. The CDR3 has 17 residues. With V trimmed by 5 bases and J by 4 bases, 11 bases remained unmatched. Germline CDR1 and CDR2: SGHTA and FQGNSA. The chain's CDR3 is CASSGSGRAGRPDTQYF. In DNA form, the CDR3 reads TGTGCCAGCAGCGGTAGCGGGAGGGCCGGTAGGCCAGATACGCAGTATTTT.